These 2 T cell receptor beta chains share one sample of origin, sequenced in a study of cytomegalovirus exposure and HLA in healthy donors. The PCR employed 60 Vbeta primers together with 13 Jbeta primers. The table came from immunoSEQ multiplex PCR; TCRdb's copy has only in-frame clones and leaves some out. This table has 55,000 to 80,000 clones, roughly four fifths appearing once. Sequencing was performed on PBMCs. The receptors here all came from a man in his late teens or twenties in good health and CMV-seronegative.

The V call is TRBV6-1, the J call TRBJ2-7, with 9 nucleotides matching TRBD1. Germline-derived CDR1 and CDR2 are MNHNS and SASEGT. Losses at the gene ends were 2 bases for V and 5 bases for J; bases not matched to a gene: 19. The CDR3 loop spans 19 amino acids. CDR3 region: CASSETVLRGQGLGDEQYF. Here the CDR3 DNA reads TGTGCCAGCAGTGAAACGGTATTGAGGGGACAGGGCCTGGGGGACGAGCAGTACTTC.

The V and J genes are TRBV27 and TRBJ1-5; perhaps TRBD1 as D (6 bases). This CDR3 contains 16 residues. The ends were cut back, 6 bases at V and 3 bases at J, with 18 bases in the middle. Germline V gene data show CDR1 as MNHEY and CDR2 as SMNVEV (reference sequence). The CDR3 here is CASSDLGGGVNQPQHF. The CDR3 DNA reads TGTGCCAGCAGCGACCTAGGGGGGGGAGTCAATCAGCCCCAGCATTTT.